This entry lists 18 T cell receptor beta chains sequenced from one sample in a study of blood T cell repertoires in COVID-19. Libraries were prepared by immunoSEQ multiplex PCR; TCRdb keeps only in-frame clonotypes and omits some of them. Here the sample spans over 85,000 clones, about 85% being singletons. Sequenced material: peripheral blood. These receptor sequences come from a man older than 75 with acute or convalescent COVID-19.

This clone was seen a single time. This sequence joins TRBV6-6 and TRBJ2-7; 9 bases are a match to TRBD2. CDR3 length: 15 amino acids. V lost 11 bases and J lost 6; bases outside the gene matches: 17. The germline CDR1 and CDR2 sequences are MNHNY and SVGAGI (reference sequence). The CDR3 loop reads CAAGGGDALWGEQYF. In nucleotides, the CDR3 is TGTGCCGCGGGAGGGGGCGATGCCCTTTGGGGCGAGCAGTACTTC.

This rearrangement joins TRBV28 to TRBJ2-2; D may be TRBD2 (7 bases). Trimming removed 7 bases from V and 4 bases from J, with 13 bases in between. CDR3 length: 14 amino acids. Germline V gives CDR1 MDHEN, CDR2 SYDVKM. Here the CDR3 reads CASTGGPGTGELFF. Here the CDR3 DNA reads TGTGCCAGCACGGGGGGCCCGGGCACCGGGGAGCTGTTTTTT.

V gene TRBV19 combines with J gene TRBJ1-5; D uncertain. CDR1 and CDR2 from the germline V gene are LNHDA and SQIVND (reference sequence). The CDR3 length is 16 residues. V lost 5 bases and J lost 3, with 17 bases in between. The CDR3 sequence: CASSFLGAVPNQPQHF. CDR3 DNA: TGTGCCAGTAGTTTCCTCGGTGCGGTGCCCAATCAGCCCCAGCATTTT.

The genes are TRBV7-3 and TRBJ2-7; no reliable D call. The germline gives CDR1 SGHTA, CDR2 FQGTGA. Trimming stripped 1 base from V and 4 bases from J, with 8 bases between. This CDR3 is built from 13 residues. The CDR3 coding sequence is TGTGCCAGCAGCTTAAACGCCGGTTACGAGCAGTACTTC. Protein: CASSLNAGYEQYF.

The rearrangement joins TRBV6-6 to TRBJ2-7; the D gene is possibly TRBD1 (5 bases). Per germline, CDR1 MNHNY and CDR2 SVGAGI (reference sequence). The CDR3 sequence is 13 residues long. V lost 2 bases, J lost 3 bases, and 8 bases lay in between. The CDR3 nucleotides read TGTGCCAGCAGTTACGACAGTTACTACGAGCAGTACTTC. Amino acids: CASSYDSYYEQYF.

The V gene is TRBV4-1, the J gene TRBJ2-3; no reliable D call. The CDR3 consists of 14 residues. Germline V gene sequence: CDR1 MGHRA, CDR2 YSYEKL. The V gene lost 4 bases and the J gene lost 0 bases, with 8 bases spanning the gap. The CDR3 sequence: CASSLDLSTDTQYF. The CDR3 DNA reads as TGCGCCAGCAGCCTAGACCTGAGCACAGATACGCAGTATTTT.

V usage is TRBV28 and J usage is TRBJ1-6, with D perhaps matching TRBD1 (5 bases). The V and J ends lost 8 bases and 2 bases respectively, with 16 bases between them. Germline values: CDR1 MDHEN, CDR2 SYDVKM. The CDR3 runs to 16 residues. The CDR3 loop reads CASSLGGGPYNSPLHF. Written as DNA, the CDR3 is TGTGCCAGCTCATTGGGGGGTGGCCCCTATAATTCACCCCTCCACTTT.

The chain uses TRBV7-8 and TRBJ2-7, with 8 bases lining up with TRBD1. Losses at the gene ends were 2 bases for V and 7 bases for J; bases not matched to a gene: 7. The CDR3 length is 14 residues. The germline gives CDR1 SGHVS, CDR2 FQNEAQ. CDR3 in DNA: TGTGCCAGCAGCTTAATCGCAGGGGGCTGGGAGCAGTACTTC. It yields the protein CASSLIAGGWEQYF. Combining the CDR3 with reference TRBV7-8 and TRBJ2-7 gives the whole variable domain GAGVSQSPRYKVAKRGQDVALRCDPISGHVSLFWYQQALGQGPEFLTYFQNEAQLDKSGLPSDRFFAERPEGSVSTLKIQRTQQEDSAVYLCASSLIAGGWEQYFGPGTRLTVT.

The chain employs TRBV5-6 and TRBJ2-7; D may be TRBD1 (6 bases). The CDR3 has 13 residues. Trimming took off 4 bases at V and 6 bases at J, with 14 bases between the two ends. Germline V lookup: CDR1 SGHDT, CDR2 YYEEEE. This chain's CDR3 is CASSKPTGSEQYF. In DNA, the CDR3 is TGTGCCAGCAGCAAACCGACAGGAAGCGAGCAGTACTTC.

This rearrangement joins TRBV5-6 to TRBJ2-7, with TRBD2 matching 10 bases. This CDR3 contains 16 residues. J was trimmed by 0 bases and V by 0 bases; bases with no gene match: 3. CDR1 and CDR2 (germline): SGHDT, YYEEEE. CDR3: CASSLGLAGSSYEQYF. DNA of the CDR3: TGTGCCAGCAGCTTGGGACTAGCGGGTAGCTCCTACGAGCAGTACTTC.

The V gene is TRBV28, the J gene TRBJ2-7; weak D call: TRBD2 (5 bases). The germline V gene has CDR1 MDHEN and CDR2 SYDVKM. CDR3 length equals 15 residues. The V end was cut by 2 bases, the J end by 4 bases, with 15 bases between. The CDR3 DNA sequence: TGTGCCAGCAGTTTAGCGGGTATGTGGGTTTACGAGCAGTACTTC. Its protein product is CASSLAGMWVYEQYF.

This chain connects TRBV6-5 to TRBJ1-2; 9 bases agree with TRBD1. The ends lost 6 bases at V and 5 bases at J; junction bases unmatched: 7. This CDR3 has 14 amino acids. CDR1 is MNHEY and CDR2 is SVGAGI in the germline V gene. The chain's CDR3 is CASRRHRGQYGYTF. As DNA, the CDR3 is TGTGCCAGCAGGCGCCACAGGGGGCAGTATGGCTACACCTTC.

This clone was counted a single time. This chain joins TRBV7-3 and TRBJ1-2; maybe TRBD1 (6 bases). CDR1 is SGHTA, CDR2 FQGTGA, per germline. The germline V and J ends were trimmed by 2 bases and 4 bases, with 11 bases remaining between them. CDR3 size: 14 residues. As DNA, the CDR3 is TGTGCCAGCAGCTTAGCGGGGGGCGGCTATGGCTACACCTTC. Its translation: CASSLAGGGYGYTF.

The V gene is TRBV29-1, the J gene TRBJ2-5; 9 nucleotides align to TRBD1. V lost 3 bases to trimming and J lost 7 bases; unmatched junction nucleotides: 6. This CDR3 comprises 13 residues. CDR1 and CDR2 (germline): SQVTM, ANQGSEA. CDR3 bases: TGCAGCGTTGAGGACAGGGGATGGGGGACCCAGTACTTC. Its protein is CSVEDRGWGTQYF.

The CDR3 region has the DNA TGTGCCAGCAGCGCGGGACTAGCGGGAGTCTACCATGAGCAGTACTTC. It translates to CASSAGLAGVYHEQYF. This sequence joins TRBV9 and TRBJ2-7, with TRBD2 identical over 14 bases. Germline V CDR1 and CDR2: SGDLS, YYNGEE. After removal of 3 bases from V and 7 bases from J, the junction contained 9 bases not matched to a gene. The length of the CDR3 is 16 residues.

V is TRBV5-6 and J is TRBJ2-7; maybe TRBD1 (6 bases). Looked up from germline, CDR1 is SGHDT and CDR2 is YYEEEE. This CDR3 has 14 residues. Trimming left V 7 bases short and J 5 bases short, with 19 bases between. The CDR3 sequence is CASSQQGGYDEQYF. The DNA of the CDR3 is TGTGCCAGCTCCCAACAAGGGGGATATGACGAGCAGTACTTC.

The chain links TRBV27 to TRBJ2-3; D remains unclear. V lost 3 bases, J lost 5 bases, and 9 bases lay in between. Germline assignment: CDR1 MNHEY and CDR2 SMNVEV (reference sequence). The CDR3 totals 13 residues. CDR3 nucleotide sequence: TGTGCCAGCAGTTTTTATGAGAAAGATACGCAGTATTTT. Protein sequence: CASSFYEKDTQYF.

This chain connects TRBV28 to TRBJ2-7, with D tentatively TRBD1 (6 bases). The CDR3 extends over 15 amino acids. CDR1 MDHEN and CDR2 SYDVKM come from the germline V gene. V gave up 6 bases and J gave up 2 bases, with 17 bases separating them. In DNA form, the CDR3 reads TGTGCCAGCAGGTTAGAGTGGGGGCCAACCTACGAGCAGTACTTC. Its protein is CASRLEWGPTYEQYF.